One sample yielded the 14 T cell receptor beta chains listed below, sequenced in a study of cytomegalovirus exposure and HLA in healthy donors. The PCR contained 60 Vbeta and 13 Jbeta primers. The data were produced by immunoSEQ multiplex PCR, yet TCRdb's version contains in-frame clones alone and is incomplete. This sample carries around 200,000 clones, almost 80% of them seen once, and the ten largest clones take 1.6%. The sample taken for sequencing was PBMCs. The receptors here all came from a woman between 18 and 29 years old in good health and CMV-seronegative.

The genes are TRBV28 and TRBJ2-7; possible D gene TRBD2, 5 bases. V was shortened by 3 bases and J by 5 bases, with 14 bases between the two germline ends. The V gene's germline CDR1 is MDHEN and CDR2 SYDVKM. This CDR3 is built from 14 residues. The CDR3: CASSFERSLNEQYF. CDR3 DNA sequence: TGTGCCAGCAGTTTTGAGCGGAGCTTGAACGAGCAGTACTTC.

V and J are TRBV5-6 and TRBJ1-1; TRBD1 matches at 9 bases. CDR1 and CDR2 from the germline V gene are SGHDT and YYEEEE. V was clipped by 4 bases and J by 5 bases; unmatched bases: 9. This CDR3 spans 15 amino acids. In DNA form, the CDR3 reads TGTGCCAGCAGCACTCCGGGACAGGGTATAACTGAAGCTTTCTTT. Protein product: CASSTPGQGITEAFF.

The J gene is TRBJ1-6, the V gene TRBV28, with D unresolved. The CDR3 runs to 14 residues. The V gene's germline CDR1 is MDHEN and CDR2 SYDVKM. V lost 7 bases to trimming and J lost 6 bases, with 13 bases between them. The chain's CDR3 is CASNTSPGNSPLHF. CDR3 DNA: TGTGCCAGCAACACTAGTCCGGGTAATTCACCCCTCCACTTT.

This clone was seen only a few times. The rearrangement uses TRBV10-3 and TRBJ1-2, with D uncertain. Germline assignment: CDR1 ENHRY and CDR2 SYGVKD. CDR3 size: 16 residues. Trimming removed 2 bases at V and 0 bases at J, with 13 bases between. The CDR3 protein is CAISEPPWSPNYGYTF. CDR3 sequence (DNA): TGTGCCATCAGTGAGCCCCCTTGGAGTCCTAACTATGGCTACACCTTC.

The chain employs TRBV5-5 and TRBJ2-2; 12 bases match TRBD2. Per germline, CDR1 SGHKS and CDR2 YYEKEE (reference sequence). V was pared by 6 bases and J by 4 bases, with 4 bases of the junction left unmatched. The CDR3 extends over 15 amino acids. The CDR3 region is CASIGLAGPTGELFF. The CDR3 nucleotides are TGTGCCAGCATCGGACTAGCGGGACCCACCGGGGAGCTGTTTTTT.

J is TRBJ1-1 and V is TRBV7-9; no clear D gene. V gave up 5 bases and J gave up 1 base, with 8 bases separating them. Germline V gene lookup returns CDR1 SEHNR and CDR2 FQNEAQ (reference sequence). This CDR3 has 13 amino acids. The CDR3 region is CASSTQENTEAFF. DNA of the CDR3: TGTGCCAGCAGCACGCAGGAGAACACTGAAGCTTTCTTT.

The gene calls are TRBV28 and TRBJ1-5; D is unclear. V shed 1 base and J shed 0 bases, with 10 bases lying between them. Germline loops: CDR1 MDHEN, CDR2 SYDVKM. The CDR3 spans 16 residues. The CDR3 spells CASSLSGDYSNQPQHF. In nucleotides, the CDR3 is TGTGCCAGCAGTTTATCAGGCGATTATAGCAATCAGCCCCAGCATTTT. The full variable domain, with the rest looked up from reference TRBV28 and TRBJ1-5, is DVKVTQSSRYLVKRTGEKVFLECVQDMDHENMFWYRQDPGLGLRLIYFSYDVKMKEKGDIPEGYSVSREKKERFSLILESASTNQTSMYLCASSLSGDYSNQPQHFGDGTRLSIL.

In DNA, the CDR3 is TGCGCCAGCAGCCAAGGTGGGAGCCTCAGGAACACCGGGGAGCTGTTTTTT. Translating gives CASSQGGSLRNTGELFF. The rearrangement uses TRBV4-3 and TRBJ2-2; D perhaps matches TRBD2 (5 bases). Per the germline V gene, CDR1 is LGHNA and CDR2 is YSLEER. V lost 1 base and J 1 base, leaving 13 bases between the germline ends. The CDR3 has 17 amino acids.

This chain connects TRBV6-5 to TRBJ1-2; 7 bases agree with TRBD1. Trimming took 7 bases from V and 8 from J; bases not matched to a gene: 10. The CDR3 extends over 13 amino acids. The germline V gene encodes CDR1 MNHEY and CDR2 SVGAGI. CDR3 region: CASTLGTAEGYTF. CDR3 DNA: TGTGCCAGCACCCTCGGGACAGCGGAGGGCTACACCTTC.

This clone has a handful of counts. The chain combines TRBV19 with TRBJ2-5; 7 bases are shared with TRBD1. The CDR3 is made up of 17 amino acids. V was clipped by 5 bases and J by 7 bases; unmatched bases: 19. From germline, CDR1 is LNHDA and CDR2 SQIVND (reference sequence). CDR3 sequence: CASSPLNAGTEFGTQYF. The DNA of the CDR3 is TGTGCCAGTAGTCCCCTCAACGCCGGGACAGAGTTCGGGACCCAGTACTTC.

The chain couples TRBV5-1 to TRBJ2-2; 7 positions agree with TRBD2. The V gene end was trimmed by 1 base and the J gene end by 5 bases; junction bases not matched to a gene: 11. The germline V gene encodes CDR1 SGHRS and CDR2 YFSETQ. The CDR3 sequence is 17 residues long. The CDR3, as DNA: TGCGCCAGCAGCTTGAGTTTTGCGGGAGAGGGTACCGGGGAGCTGTTTTTT. This gives the protein CASSLSFAGEGTGELFF. The variable domain in full, with the rest retrieved from reference TRBV5-1 and TRBJ2-2, is KAGVTQTPRYLIKTRGQQVTLSCSPISGHRSVSWYQQTPGQGLQFLFEYFSETQRNKGNFPGRFSGRQFSNSRSEMNVSTLELGDSALYLCASSLSFAGEGTGELFFGEGSRLTVL.

Written as DNA, the CDR3 is TGTGCCAGCAGTAGGGGGGGTAGCTCCTACAATGAGCAGTTCTTC. Amino acids: CASSRGGSSYNEQFF. The gene calls are TRBV2 and TRBJ2-1; D possibly corresponds to TRBD2 (7 bases). Germline V gene sequence: CDR1 SNHLY, CDR2 FYNNEI. The CDR3 is 15 amino acids. The ends were cut back, 5 bases at V and 0 bases at J, with 11 bases in the middle.

This sequence joins TRBV19 and TRBJ2-4; possibly TRBD2 for D (5 bases). Trimming cost V 5 bases and J 2 bases, with 13 bases left between them. CDR1 LNHDA and CDR2 SQIVND come from the germline V gene (reference sequence). This CDR3 is 15 amino acids long. CDR3 in amino acids: CASSPFAGTKNIQYF. The CDR3 bases are TGTGCCAGTAGTCCCTTTGCCGGGACCAAAAACATTCAGTACTTC.

The chain links TRBV20-1 to TRBJ1-5; D remains unclear. V was shortened by 5 bases and J by 2 bases, with 4 bases between the two germline ends. Per the germline V gene, CDR1 is DFQATT and CDR2 is SNEGSKA (reference sequence). The CDR3 is 11 amino acids. The CDR3 loop is CSAHGNQPQHF. The CDR3 DNA follows: TGCAGTGCTCATGGCAATCAGCCCCAGCATTTT.